These 18 T cell receptor beta chains share one sample of origin, sequenced in a study of T cell repertoires in cytomegalovirus infection. TCRdb redid the calling of the reads with MiXCR, one entry per CDR3 protein. The profile shows 450,000 to 550,000 distinct CDR3 sequences, more than 15% of them singletons. The sequenced material came from CD8+ T cells from PBMCs. The receptors were gathered from a human donor in good health (CMV status not recorded). Some clones in this sample may be carry-over from other donors' samples.

There are many counts of this clonotype. This chain uses TRBV11-2 with TRBJ2-6; D could derive from TRBD1 or TRBD2 (5 bases each). CDR3 length: 17 residues. V lost 5 bases to trimming and J lost 0 bases, with 14 bases between them. Germline CDR1 SGHAT, CDR2 FQNNGV. The CDR3 sequence: CASSPHSGSSGANVLTF. The CDR3 nucleotides read TGTGCCAGCAGCCCCCACTCAGGGAGCTCTGGGGCCAACGTCCTGACTTTC.

This clonotype was recorded at least ten times. V usage is TRBV10-2 and J usage is TRBJ2-7; D ambiguous. Between the trimmed V and J ends, which lost 2 bases and 0 bases, there was a span of 11 bases. CDR3 length: 15 residues. CDR1 and CDR2 from the germline V gene are WSHSY and SAAADI. CDR3 residues: CASSEGRLSSYEQYF. CDR3 coding DNA: TGCGCCAGCAGTGAGGGACGGCTGAGCTCCTACGAGCAGTACTTC.

This chain links TRBV29-1 with TRBJ1-1; D gene unclear. The CDR3 consists of 15 residues. The V gene's germline CDR1 is SQVTM and CDR2 ANQGSEA. The V gene lost 1 base and the J gene lost 0 bases, with 12 bases spanning the gap. The CDR3 sequence is CSVEVSQILNTEAFF. Written as DNA, the CDR3 is TGCAGCGTTGAAGTCTCCCAGATCTTGAACACTGAAGCTTTCTTT.

This clonotype was detected a few times. The chain employs TRBV28 and TRBJ2-7; TRBD1 is a possible D gene (5 bases). Trimming took off 6 bases at V and 2 bases at J, with 14 bases between the two ends. Germline values: CDR1 MDHEN, CDR2 SYDVKM. The CDR3 runs to 14 residues. CDR3 sequence reads: CASSPIGETYEQYF. The DNA for the CDR3 is TGTGCCAGCAGCCCTATAGGGGAAACCTACGAGCAGTACTTC.

This clonotype was counted a few times. V usage is TRBV19 and J usage is TRBJ2-7; the D is unclear. This CDR3 contains 12 residues. Trimming removed 3 bases at V and 5 bases at J, with 8 bases between. Germline assignment: CDR1 LNHDA and CDR2 SQIVND (reference sequence). The CDR3 sequence: CASSIGTHEQYF. CDR3 nucleotide sequence: TGTGCCAGTAGTATCGGTACCCACGAGCAGTACTTC.

The chain links TRBV10-3 to TRBJ1-5; weak D call: TRBD1 (5 bases). V lost 3 bases, J lost 6 bases, and 12 bases lay in between. CDR1 is ENHRY and CDR2 is SYGVKD in the germline V gene. The CDR3 loop spans 14 amino acids. For the CDR3, the DNA is TGTGCCATCAGTGACCAGGGTGATAGTCAGCCCCAGCATTTT. Translation gives CAISDQGDSQPQHF.

This clonotype was seen a handful of times. The rearrangement uses TRBV7-9 and TRBJ2-2, with a weak D call TRBD1 (6 bases). The CDR3 is 15 residues long. Germline V gene lookup returns CDR1 SEHNR and CDR2 FQNEAQ (reference sequence). V was trimmed by 5 bases and J by 6 bases, leaving 16 bases between them. In nucleotides, the CDR3 is TGTGCCAGCAGCCCCAAACGTACAGGGCCCGGGGAGCTGTTTTTT. This sequence encodes CASSPKRTGPGELFF.

This clonotype was counted between two and nine times. V is TRBV4-1 and J is TRBJ2-1; D ambiguous. Trimming stripped 0 bases from V and 1 base from J, with 7 bases between. The CDR3 is 15 residues long. CDR1 and CDR2 from the germline V gene are MGHRA and YSYEKL. CDR3 region: CASSQEKGSYNEQFF. In nucleotides, the CDR3 is TGCGCCAGCAGCCAAGAAAAGGGATCCTACAATGAGCAGTTCTTC.

This clonotype showed up many times. A read error may produce the germline difference seen at one junction end. This rearrangement joins TRBV7-9 to TRBJ1-1; a weak D match, TRBD1 (6 bases). The CDR3 is 15 residues long. CDR1 is SEHNR and CDR2 is FQNEAQ in the germline V gene (reference sequence). The CDR3 reads CASSLDTGLNTEAFF. The CDR3 DNA follows: TGTGCCAGCAGTTTAGATACAGGGTTGAACACTGAAGCTTTCTTT.

The table lists this clonotype with many counts. The genes are TRBV4-1 and TRBJ2-5; the match to TRBD1 covers 7 bases. The CDR3 is 15 amino acids. Unmatched junction bases numbered 5, after V lost 3 bases and J lost 1 base. Per germline, CDR1 MGHRA and CDR2 YSYEKL. This CDR3 is CASSHRDSTQETQYF. In DNA, the CDR3 is TGCGCCAGCAGCCACCGGGACAGTACCCAAGAGACCCAGTACTTC.

To note about this clonotype: An end of the junction differs from the germline gene, which may be a read error. The V call is TRBV6-6, the J call TRBJ2-2; either TRBD1 or TRBD2 may supply D (6 bases each). Looked up from germline, CDR1 is MNHNY and CDR2 is SVGAGI (reference sequence). The CDR3 covers 14 residues. Here the CDR3 reads CASSHRVDTGGLFF. The CDR3, as DNA: TGTGCCAGCAGCCACAGGGTCGACACCGGGGGGCTGTTTTTT.

The chain combines TRBV6-1 with TRBJ1-1, with D unresolved. Trimming took off 5 bases at V and 1 base at J, with 17 bases between the two ends. Germline V CDR1 and CDR2: MNHNS, SASEGT. The CDR3 has 16 residues. CDR3 amino acids: CASSYRDTGWNTEAFF. The CDR3 coding sequence is TGTGCCAGCAGTTATAGGGATACGGGCTGGAACACTGAAGCTTTCTTT.

V usage is TRBV4-1 and J usage is TRBJ1-1, with TRBD1 as a possible D gene (5 bases). The CDR3 runs 15 residues. Trimming removed 3 bases at V and 6 bases at J, with 17 bases between. CDR1 is MGHRA, CDR2 YSYEKL, per germline. The CDR3 loop reads CASSHPSQGGAEAFF. CDR3 DNA sequence: TGCGCCAGCAGCCACCCGTCCCAGGGTGGGGCTGAAGCTTTCTTT.

This clonotype appeared many times. V usage is TRBV10-3 and J usage is TRBJ1-1, with unresolved D. This CDR3 spans 11 amino acids. Germline V gene sequence: CDR1 ENHRY, CDR2 SYGVKD. Trimming left V 10 bases short and J 4 bases short, with 10 bases between. The CDR3 is CATGPSTEAFF. The CDR3 nucleotides are TGTGCCACCGGTCCTAGCACTGAAGCTTTCTTT.

The chain uses TRBV5-6 and TRBJ2-7, with TRBD2 matching over 8 bases. The V and J ends lost 1 base and 3 bases, in that order; junction bases with no gene match: 9. This CDR3 has 16 amino acids. CDR1 and CDR2 (germline): SGHDT, YYEEEE. CDR3 bases: TGTGCCAGCAGCTTGTCGGGACTAGGATTGAACTACGAGCAGTACTTC. It translates to CASSLSGLGLNYEQYF.

This clonotype has a handful of counts. The rearrangement links TRBV19 to TRBJ1-1; D gene uncertain. Germline lookup yields CDR1 LNHDA and CDR2 SQIVND (reference sequence). The CDR3 sequence is 17 residues long. V was shortened by 7 bases and J by 0 bases, with 21 bases between the two germline ends. In DNA, the CDR3 is TGTGCCAGTACCCCGGTTATGTGGTTTTGGATGAACACTGAAGCTTTCTTT. It encodes CASTPVMWFWMNTEAFF.

This chain uses TRBV28 with TRBJ1-6; TRBD1 is a possible D gene (6 bases). V lost 5 bases and J lost 9, with 14 bases in between. The CDR3 spans 14 residues. CDR1 and CDR2 from the germline V gene are MDHEN and SYDVKM. CDR3 bases: TGTGCCAGCAGTCAACCCTGGACAGCTTCACCCCTCCACTTT. It codes for CASSQPWTASPLHF.

This clonotype was detected a few times. The gene calls are TRBV20-1 and TRBJ1-2; 7 positions match TRBD1. With V trimmed by 6 bases and J by 3 bases, 10 bases remained unmatched. CDR1 is DFQATT and CDR2 is SNEGSKA in the germline V gene (reference sequence). The CDR3 covers 14 residues. CDR3 residues: CSAAGQVRDYGYTF. For the CDR3, the DNA is TGCAGTGCCGCTGGACAGGTGAGGGACTATGGCTACACCTTC.